The source of this T cell receptor beta chain is a study of blood T cell repertoires in COVID-19 (TCRdb year 2020). For the study in its entirety: Samples covering the acute and convalescent phases of COVID-19 were provided by collaborators in the United States, Italy and Spain. The prospective study material was composed of cDNA or gDNA derived from T cells, B-cell-depleted T cells, or PBMCs. Subjects who had been exposed to COVID-19, were actively infected with it, or had recovered from it provided the deeply sampled blood TCRbeta repertoires that made up the dataset. A freely available public database, intended as a resource for researchers studying the immune response to SARS-CoV-2, is where the repertoires were released. The samples were drawn from two sources: the first 160 participants of the ongoing ImmuneRACE study, and 1,254 subjects contributed by 6 global collaborators. A de-identified subject ID, COVID-19 status, age in years and sex were almost always included in the sample metadata. HLA class I and class II types, where available, came from metadata supplied by the sample provider rather than from assay-based typing.

Enrolling through a virtual design, the prospective study's participants ranged in age from roughly 18 to 89 years and lived across about two dozen United States geographic areas. Cohort assignment in the prospective study relied on participant-reported clinical history from a screening survey and a study questionnaire. Recovered participants in ImmuneRACE Cohort 3 were defined by two consecutive negative NP/OP PCR tests, clearance by a healthcare professional, or resolution of symptoms. Mobile phlebotomists in the prospective study collected whole blood, serum and a nasopharyngeal or oropharyngeal swab from every participant. Participants in the prospective study had the option to provide additional blood draws and questionnaires over a 2-month period. Before DNA extraction, blood samples from the prospective study were shipped at room temperature or frozen. The immunoSEQ Assay, a bias-controlled multiplex PCR, was used to amplify TCRbeta CDR3 regions from genomic DNA. The study's own analysis went as follows. Within the assay, amplification of reference gene primers was used to estimate how many nucleated cells each sample contained. To quantify the absolute abundance of each unique TCRbeta CDR3 rearrangement, sequence reads were collapsed and filtered. For each sample, productive Simpson clonality was calculated as the square root of Simpson's diversity index over productive rearrangements. TCRdb retrieved this table from immuneACCESS and kept in-frame rearrangements only. Not all clones are present; in checked studies, unresolved V genes account for under half, and no reason is known for the remainder. Clone size and V and J calls were adopted from that table, with D and trimming inferred from the DNA. This sample gives 300,000 to 450,000 clones in total; 87% of them show up just once. Approximately 1.3% of the sample is taken by the ten largest.

Reading from cysteine to phenylalanine, the CDR3 counts 14 amino acids. This entry keeps only the CDR3 DNA: 42 bases, framed from base 1. V drops 4 bases and J drops 0 bases, leaving 8 bases in between. The germline V gene specifies MGHRA as CDR1 and YSYEKL as CDR2. What the research found in general, with its limitations: Clinical and demographic metadata were provided uncurated, with the amount varying by source and participant.

Points on this clone: It lacks a known antigen. Base qualities are not recorded, but no much larger clone differs from it by a single base.

The sample taken for sequencing was PBMCs or T cells enriched from blood (not recorded which). The chain was built from TRBV4-1 and TRBJ2-3; the D gene cannot be resolved reliably. This receptor was identified in a man aged 30 to 45 who had recovered from COVID-19. The sequence in DNA is TGCGCCAGCAGCCCGAATCTAAGCACAGATACGCAGTATTTT. This codes for CASSPNLSTDTQYF.